The subject of this entry is one TCR beta chain. What antigen it recognizes has not been identified. Per-nucleotide qualities are absent, and no much larger clonotype sits a single base away. The sample is drawn from a study of blood T cell repertoires in COVID-19 (dated by TCRdb to 2018 to 2021). In terms of the full investigation: Collaborator samples came from the United States, Italy and Spain and covered acute and convalescent phases of COVID-19. The prospective study material was composed of cDNA or gDNA derived from T cells, B-cell-depleted T cells, or PBMCs. The dataset comprised deeply sampled blood TCRbeta repertoires from subjects exposed to, actively infected with, or recovered from COVID-19. The repertoires were made available in a free public database intended to serve as a resource for research on the immune response to SARS-CoV-2. The samples were drawn from two sources: the first 160 participants of the ongoing ImmuneRACE study, and 1,200 or so subjects contributed by 6 global collaborators. A de-identified subject ID, COVID-19 status, age in years and sex were almost always included in the sample metadata. Where available, HLA class I and class II types were taken from metadata supplied by the sample provider and were not determined by assay-based typing.

Participants in the prospective study were enrolled through a virtual design, were aged about 18 to 90 years, and lived in roughly 24 United States geographic areas. To assign participants to cohorts, the prospective study relied on clinical history that participants themselves reported in a screening survey and a study questionnaire. ImmuneRACE Cohort 3 recovered participants were defined by two consecutive negative NP/OP PCR tests, healthcare professional clearance, or symptom resolution. In the prospective study, whole blood, serum and a nasopharyngeal or oropharyngeal swab were collected from each participant by mobile phlebotomists. Additional blood draws and questionnaires over a 2-month period could optionally be provided by prospective study participants. Prospective study blood samples were shipped either frozen or at room temperature before DNA extraction. The immunoSEQ Assay, a bias-controlled multiplex PCR, was used to amplify TCRbeta CDR3 regions from genomic DNA. The authors' analysis ran thus. The number of nucleated cells in each sample was estimated by amplification of reference gene primers within the assay. To quantify the absolute abundance of each unique TCRbeta CDR3 rearrangement, sequence reads were collapsed and filtered. For each sample, productive Simpson clonality was calculated as the square root of Simpson's diversity index over productive rearrangements. This is the immuneACCESS table as TCRdb keeps it, with only in-frame sequences that have V and J called. A part of the clones is gone; compared with another copy, unresolved V genes explain less than half, and the rest is unexplained. V, J and clone size are taken as reported in that table, and D and trimming were inferred from the DNA itself. Across this sample there are about 380,000 clones, with approximately 90% seen only once. 0.9% to 1.5% of the sample is in the top ten clones.

CDR1 MNHEY and CDR2 SVGAGI were looked up in the germline V gene. Reading from cysteine to phenylalanine, the CDR3 counts 14 amino acids. Only the CDR3 part of the read is kept: 42 bases, read in frame from the first base. Cut back by 7 bases and 8 bases, the V and J ends lie 18 bases apart. On the study overall, not on this receptor specifically: The amount of clinical and demographic metadata varied by source and participant and was provided uncurated.

The receptor was isolated from a woman aged 18-29 years who had recovered from COVID-19. The sequenced sample was PBMCs or T cells enriched from blood (not recorded which). The chain couples TRBV6-5 to TRBJ2-1; a tentative D match to TRBD2 spans 7 bases. The CDR3 corresponds to CASKRTGGTYEQFF. In nucleotides, the sequence is TGTGCCAGCAAAAGGACGGGGGGCACGTATGAGCAGTTCTTC.